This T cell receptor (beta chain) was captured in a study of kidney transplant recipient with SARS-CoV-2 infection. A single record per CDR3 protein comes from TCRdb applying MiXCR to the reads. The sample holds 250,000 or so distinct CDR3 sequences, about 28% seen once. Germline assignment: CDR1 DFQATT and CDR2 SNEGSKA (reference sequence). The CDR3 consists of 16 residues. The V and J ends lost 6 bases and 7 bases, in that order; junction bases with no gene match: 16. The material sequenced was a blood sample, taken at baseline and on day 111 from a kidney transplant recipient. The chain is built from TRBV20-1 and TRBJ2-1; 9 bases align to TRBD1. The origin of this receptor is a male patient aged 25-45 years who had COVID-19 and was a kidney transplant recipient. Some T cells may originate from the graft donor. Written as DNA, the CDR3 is TGCAGTGCGGATTACAGGGGGCGAACTAGCACAAATGAGCAGTTCTTC. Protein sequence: CSADYRGRTSTNEQFF.